This T cell receptor (beta chain) was obtained from a study of blood T cells in healthy people across ages. Samples each yielded at least 5 micrograms of total RNA. Then a second PCR, running roughly 7 to 12 cycles, was carried out with a sample-barcoded 5' primer and a J-beta primer mix. A template-switch adaptor that had 12 random nucleotides put a tag on each cDNA molecule. TCRdb passed the 5' RACE reads through MiXCR, listing each CDR3 protein once. Of approximately 800,000 distinct CDR3 sequences in the sample, roughly three fifths are singletons; the top ten hold around 25%. J was trimmed by 4 bases and V by 3 bases; bases with no gene match: 6. The CDR3 has 15 residues. Germline V CDR1 and CDR2: MDHEN, SYDVKM. Study-level findings and limits: No one knew whether donors had CMV, which possibly confounded expanded clonotype changes.

Notes on this clonotype: The antigen is not known.

The clonotype comes from a man in his forties or fifties in good health. The specimen was blood. This chain uses TRBV28 with TRBJ1-5; TRBD1 matches at 7 bases. CDR3 residues: CASSFGDRENQPQHF. In nucleotides, the CDR3 is TGTGCCAGCAGTTTTGGGGACAGAGAAAATCAGCCCCAGCATTTT.